What follows describes a single TCR beta chain. V trimming: 5 bases; J trimming: 8 bases; junction bases outside the gene matches: 11. Germline V CDR1 and CDR2: MNHEY, SVGAGI. This CDR3 has 15 amino acids. This entry is derived from a study of cytomegalovirus exposure and HLA in healthy donors. Clones were read by immunoSEQ multiplex PCR, and TCRdb kept only the in-frame ones, dropping some. The profile shows about 160,000 clones, roughly 80% of them singletons. The sequence came from a young man in good health and CMV-seropositive. The sequenced sample was PBMCs. The J gene is TRBJ1-2, the V gene TRBV6-5, with 10 bases matching TRBD1. The CDR3 is CASSKLPGQGIGYTF. CDR3 bases: TGTGCCAGCAGTAAGCTACCGGGACAGGGGATAGGCTACACCTTC.